These T cell receptor beta chains were read from a single sample in a study of T cells after yellow fever vaccination. TCRdb analysed the 5' RACE reads with MiXCR anew, one entry per CDR3 protein. Of a few hundred thousand distinct CDR3 sequences in the sample, 18% were seen once. Sample: PBMCs, taken before the yellow fever booster vaccination. These receptors were taken from a young man who received the YFV17D yellow fever vaccine. The CDR3 runs from the conserved cysteine through the conserved F or W. The order of the fields is D gene, clone size, V gene, J gene, CDR3 DNA, CDR3 protein. D genes are given only for firm matches. Only some rows state a clone size, as once, few, many or a class for expanded clones.

d_gene: NA
abundance: NA
v_gene: TRBV5-4
j_gene: TRBJ1-3
CDR3nt: TGTGCCAGCAGCTCTCTGTTTGGTCCGAGCTCTGGAAACACCATATATTTT
CDR3aa: CASSSLFGPSSGNTIYF

d_gene: NA
abundance: NA
v_gene: TRBV7-9
j_gene: TRBJ2-4
CDR3nt: TGTGCCAGCAGCTCATCACAGGATGGGTGGGCCAAAAACATTCAGTACTTC
CDR3aa: CASSSSQDGWAKNIQYF

d_gene: NA
abundance: NA
v_gene: TRBV6-2/TRBV6-3
j_gene: TRBJ2-3
CDR3nt: TGTGCCAGCAGTTATCGATCGAGGACGGGCACAGATACGCAGTATTTT
CDR3aa: CASSYRSRTGTDTQYF

d_gene: NA
abundance: few
v_gene: TRBV6-5
j_gene: TRBJ1-3
CDR3nt: TGTGCCAGCAGTAGGGGTCCGGGACAATTGAGTGGAAACACCATATATTTT
CDR3aa: CASSRGPGQLSGNTIYF

d_gene: NA
abundance: NA
v_gene: TRBV29-1
j_gene: TRBJ1-1
CDR3nt: TGCAGCGCTCAGGGAGGGGAGAACACTGAAGCTTTCTTT
CDR3aa: CSAQGGENTEAFF

d_gene: TRBD1
abundance: NA
v_gene: TRBV4-3
j_gene: TRBJ1-1
CDR3nt: TGCGCCAGCAGCCAAACGGGACAGGGGGCGAAGAACACTGAAGCTTTCTTT
CDR3aa: CASSQTGQGAKNTEAFF

d_gene: NA
abundance: few
v_gene: TRBV19
j_gene: TRBJ1-1
CDR3nt: TGTGCCAGCTCAGGGCGCCGCTGGCGAGTGAACACTGAAGCTTTCTTT
CDR3aa: CASSGRRWRVNTEAFF

d_gene: NA
abundance: few
v_gene: TRBV29-1
j_gene: TRBJ1-1
CDR3nt: TGCAGCGTTGTCCCAGGGTCGAACACTGAAGCTTTCTTT
CDR3aa: CSVVPGSNTEAFF

d_gene: TRBD1
abundance: few
v_gene: TRBV7-2
j_gene: TRBJ1-1
CDR3nt: TGTGCCAGCAGCTTACAGGGGGCGAGATTCACTGAAGCTTTCTTT
CDR3aa: CASSLQGARFTEAFF

d_gene: NA
abundance: NA
v_gene: TRBV7-2
j_gene: TRBJ2-3
CDR3nt: TGTGCCAGCAGCTTAGCACTAGGGGCAGATACGCAGTATTTT
CDR3aa: CASSLALGADTQYF

d_gene: TRBD1
abundance: NA
v_gene: TRBV3-1
j_gene: TRBJ1-1
CDR3nt: TGTGCCCACACACCGGGACAGATGAACACTGAAGCTTTCTTT
CDR3aa: CAHTPGQMNTEAFF

d_gene: NA
abundance: few
v_gene: TRBV6-4
j_gene: TRBJ2-1
CDR3nt: TGTGCCAGCAGTGAAACCGGGACAAACAATGAGCAGTTCTTC
CDR3aa: CASSETGTNNEQFF

d_gene: NA
abundance: NA
v_gene: TRBV29-1
j_gene: TRBJ2-5
CDR3nt: TGCAGCGTGCAGGGGGGCCAAGAGACCCAGTACTTC
CDR3aa: CSVQGGQETQYF

d_gene: TRBD1
abundance: NA
v_gene: TRBV29-1
j_gene: TRBJ2-3
CDR3nt: TGCAGCGGTACAGGGGACCCCACAGATACGCAGTATTTT
CDR3aa: CSGTGDPTDTQYF

d_gene: NA
abundance: few
v_gene: TRBV7-8
j_gene: TRBJ2-2
CDR3nt: TGTGCCACCCAGCTTGGGAGAACCACCGGGGAGCTGTTTTTT
CDR3aa: CATQLGRTTGELFF

d_gene: NA
abundance: few
v_gene: TRBV9
j_gene: TRBJ1-1
CDR3nt: TGTGCCAGCAGCGGGGGTATTGACACTGAAGCTTTCTTT
CDR3aa: CASSGGIDTEAFF

d_gene: TRBD1
abundance: few
v_gene: TRBV7-2
j_gene: TRBJ2-1
CDR3nt: TGTGCCAGCAGCTTACTTCACTGGGGACAGGGCGGTGAGCAGTTCTTC
CDR3aa: CASSLLHWGQGGEQFF

d_gene: NA
abundance: few
v_gene: TRBV7-2
j_gene: TRBJ2-7
CDR3nt: TGTGCCAGCACCCTATTCCTGGGGAGATCCTACGAGCAGTACTTC
CDR3aa: CASTLFLGRSYEQYF

d_gene: NA
abundance: few
v_gene: TRBV5-1
j_gene: TRBJ2-1
CDR3nt: TGCGCCAGCAGCTCCGTAGTTGGCCCCAGAGGCGATGAGCAGTTCTTC
CDR3aa: CASSSVVGPRGDEQFF

d_gene: NA
abundance: few
v_gene: TRBV20-1
j_gene: TRBJ2-3
CDR3nt: TGCAGTGCTAGAGCCCCGGGGGTAACAGATACGCAGTATTTT
CDR3aa: CSARAPGVTDTQYF

d_gene: NA
abundance: NA
v_gene: TRBV4-1
j_gene: TRBJ1-5
CDR3nt: TGCGCCAGCAGCCCCTACGATAGGGAGAGAGTAGGCAATCAGCCCCAGCATTTT
CDR3aa: CASSPYDRERVGNQPQHF

d_gene: TRBD2
abundance: few
v_gene: TRBV20-1
j_gene: TRBJ2-2
CDR3nt: TGCAGTGCAAAGAGCGGGGGGGCCAGCGGGGAGCTGTTTTTT
CDR3aa: CSAKSGGASGELFF

d_gene: NA
abundance: NA
v_gene: TRBV4-3
j_gene: TRBJ1-1
CDR3nt: TGCGCCAGCAGCCAAGACTTCCTGGGAACTGAAGCTTTCTTT
CDR3aa: CASSQDFLGTEAFF

d_gene: NA
abundance: NA
v_gene: TRBV5-5
j_gene: TRBJ1-5
CDR3nt: TGTGCCAGCCAGACGGGGGGCAATCAGCCCCAGCATTTT
CDR3aa: CASQTGGNQPQHF

d_gene: NA
abundance: many
v_gene: TRBV5-6
j_gene: TRBJ1-2
CDR3nt: TGTGCCAGCAGCTTGAGGGATGGCTACACCTTC
CDR3aa: CASSLRDGYTF

d_gene: NA
abundance: NA
v_gene: TRBV7-2
j_gene: TRBJ2-3
CDR3nt: TGTGCCAGCAGCTATATGGGAGATACGCAGTATTTT
CDR3aa: CASSYMGDTQYF

d_gene: NA
abundance: NA
v_gene: TRBV12-3/TRBV12-4
j_gene: TRBJ1-1
CDR3nt: TGTGCCAGCAGTTTAAGATTCCCCGGAGCTTTCTTT
CDR3aa: CASSLRFPGAFF

d_gene: NA
abundance: few
v_gene: TRBV7-8
j_gene: TRBJ2-6
CDR3nt: TGTGCCAGCAGCTTAGTAGGCCGCAGGATTTTCGACTCTGGGGCCAACGTCCTGACTTTC
CDR3aa: CASSLVGRRIFDSGANVLTF

d_gene: NA
abundance: NA
v_gene: TRBV21-1
j_gene: TRBJ1-3
CDR3nt: TGTGCCAGCAGCAAAACAAAACCCCTCGGGCTTTCTGGAAACACCATATATTTT
CDR3aa: CASSKTKPLGLSGNTIYF

d_gene: TRBD2
abundance: few
v_gene: TRBV7-3
j_gene: TRBJ2-1
CDR3nt: TGTGCCAGCAGCTCAGCGGGGGGACGTTTAAATGAGCAGTTCTTC
CDR3aa: CASSSAGGRLNEQFF

d_gene: NA
abundance: NA
v_gene: TRBV2
j_gene: TRBJ1-5
CDR3nt: TGTGCCAGCAGTGCACAGGGAGGCCTGAAGCCCCAGCATTTT
CDR3aa: CASSAQGGLKPQHF

d_gene: NA
abundance: few
v_gene: TRBV29-1
j_gene: TRBJ1-2
CDR3nt: TGCAGCGTTGGAGAGCCGACCCCTTATGGCTACACCTTC
CDR3aa: CSVGEPTPYGYTF

d_gene: NA
abundance: NA
v_gene: TRBV20-1
j_gene: TRBJ2-3
CDR3nt: TGCAGTGCTAGAGATAGGGCAGATACGCAGTATTTT
CDR3aa: CSARDRADTQYF

d_gene: NA
abundance: NA
v_gene: TRBV20-1
j_gene: TRBJ2-1
CDR3nt: TGCAGTGCCAGAAAAGAGTGGGGGCCGGTCGTTGAGCAGTTCTTC
CDR3aa: CSARKEWGPVVEQFF

d_gene: NA
abundance: NA
v_gene: TRBV20-1
j_gene: TRBJ2-3
CDR3nt: TGCAGTGCTTACGGTCCCACAACCACAGATACGCAGTATTTT
CDR3aa: CSAYGPTTTDTQYF

d_gene: NA
abundance: many
v_gene: TRBV5-1
j_gene: TRBJ1-1
CDR3nt: TGCGCCAGCAGCTTGTGGGGGGGGGCGTCCAATGAAGCTTTCTTT
CDR3aa: CASSLWGGASNEAFF

d_gene: NA
abundance: few
v_gene: TRBV4-1
j_gene: TRBJ1-2
CDR3nt: TGCGCCAGCAGCCAAGAAGGAGGGCGCGATGGCTACACCTTC
CDR3aa: CASSQEGGRDGYTF

d_gene: TRBD1
abundance: NA
v_gene: TRBV20-1
j_gene: TRBJ2-2
CDR3nt: TGCAGTGCCAGAGGGCCCCGACTCGACAGGGGTACCGGGGAGCTGTTTTTT
CDR3aa: CSARGPRLDRGTGELFF

d_gene: NA
abundance: NA
v_gene: TRBV19
j_gene: TRBJ1-1
CDR3nt: TGTGCCAGTAGTATTCCCTTCGGGGGAACTGAAGCTTTCTTT
CDR3aa: CASSIPFGGTEAFF

d_gene: NA
abundance: few
v_gene: TRBV7-9
j_gene: TRBJ1-1
CDR3nt: TGTGCCAGCAGCTTAGGAGAAGTGGGCCCGGACACTGAAGCTTTCTTT
CDR3aa: CASSLGEVGPDTEAFF

d_gene: NA
abundance: NA
v_gene: TRBV2
j_gene: TRBJ1-2
CDR3nt: TGTGCCAGTGGACAGACGTTTCCTGGCTACACCTTC
CDR3aa: CASGQTFPGYTF

d_gene: TRBD1
abundance: NA
v_gene: TRBV29-1
j_gene: TRBJ1-2
CDR3nt: TGCAGCGTTGTGAGGACAGGGCCTTGGGACTATGGCTACACCTTC
CDR3aa: CSVVRTGPWDYGYTF

d_gene: TRBD2
abundance: few
v_gene: TRBV7-2
j_gene: TRBJ2-3
CDR3nt: TGTGCCAGCAGCTCGACTAGCGGGGGGGGAGGTGGCACAGATACGCAGTATTTT
CDR3aa: CASSSTSGGGGGTDTQYF

d_gene: TRBD2
abundance: NA
v_gene: TRBV20-1
j_gene: TRBJ2-1
CDR3nt: TGCAGTGCTAGTTCAAAGCGGGGCTACAATGAGCAGTTCTTC
CDR3aa: CSASSKRGYNEQFF

d_gene: NA
abundance: NA
v_gene: TRBV19
j_gene: TRBJ2-2
CDR3nt: TGTGCCAGTAGCGTCCAGGGAAACACCGGGGAGCTGTTTTTT
CDR3aa: CASSVQGNTGELFF

d_gene: TRBD1
abundance: NA
v_gene: TRBV27
j_gene: TRBJ2-2
CDR3nt: TGTGCCAGCAGTCCCCTAGACAGGGGGGACGGGGAGCTGTTTTTT
CDR3aa: CASSPLDRGDGELFF

d_gene: NA
abundance: NA
v_gene: TRBV7-8
j_gene: TRBJ1-1
CDR3nt: TGTGCCAGCAGCCCCTACGGGGACAACACTGAAGCTTTCTTT
CDR3aa: CASSPYGDNTEAFF

d_gene: NA
abundance: many
v_gene: TRBV20-1
j_gene: TRBJ2-5
CDR3nt: TGCAGTGCTCGGGGGCTATGGCACCAAGAGACCCAGTACTTC
CDR3aa: CSARGLWHQETQYF

d_gene: TRBD1
abundance: NA
v_gene: TRBV11-3
j_gene: TRBJ2-2
CDR3nt: TGTGCCAGCAGCCTGGACAGGTTCACCGGGGAGCTGTTTTTT
CDR3aa: CASSLDRFTGELFF

d_gene: TRBD1
abundance: NA
v_gene: TRBV7-7
j_gene: TRBJ2-5
CDR3nt: TGTGCTAGCAGCTTAGGCGTCCCGGGACAGGGAGATTTTTGGGAGACCCAGTACTTC
CDR3aa: CASSLGVPGQGDFWETQYF

d_gene: TRBD1
abundance: many
v_gene: TRBV6-5
j_gene: TRBJ1-2
CDR3nt: TGTGCCAGCAGTGTGGGACAGTCCTATGGCTACACCTTC
CDR3aa: CASSVGQSYGYTF

d_gene: TRBD1
abundance: few
v_gene: TRBV3-1
j_gene: TRBJ2-1
CDR3nt: TGTGCCAGCAGCCCGCGAACCCGGGACAGACGGGAGCAGTTCTTC
CDR3aa: CASSPRTRDRREQFF

d_gene: NA
abundance: NA
v_gene: TRBV3-1
j_gene: TRBJ1-4
CDR3nt: TGTGCCAGCAGCCATCCGCCCGGGACCGGTAATGAAAAACTGTTTTTT
CDR3aa: CASSHPPGTGNEKLFF

d_gene: TRBD1
abundance: few
v_gene: TRBV6-5
j_gene: TRBJ2-7
CDR3nt: TGTGCCAGCAGTTCGGGGGACAGGGCCGAGCAGTACTTC
CDR3aa: CASSSGDRAEQYF

d_gene: NA
abundance: once
v_gene: TRBV7-2
j_gene: TRBJ1-6
CDR3nt: TGTGCCAGCGGCCAGATCGGAGCAGGCACGGGGTATAATTCACCCCTCCACTTT
CDR3aa: CASGQIGAGTGYNSPLHF

d_gene: NA
abundance: NA
v_gene: TRBV18
j_gene: TRBJ2-3
CDR3nt: TGTGCCAGCTCACCACCGTGGGGGCAGGGAGATACGCAGTATTTT
CDR3aa: CASSPPWGQGDTQYF

d_gene: NA
abundance: NA
v_gene: TRBV20-1
j_gene: TRBJ1-2
CDR3nt: TGCAGTGCTACAGGGGCCCTCTATGGCTACACCTTC
CDR3aa: CSATGALYGYTF

d_gene: NA
abundance: NA
v_gene: TRBV27
j_gene: TRBJ2-5
CDR3nt: TGTGCCAGCAGTCCTGACAGGTTTCAAGAGACCCAGTACTTC
CDR3aa: CASSPDRFQETQYF